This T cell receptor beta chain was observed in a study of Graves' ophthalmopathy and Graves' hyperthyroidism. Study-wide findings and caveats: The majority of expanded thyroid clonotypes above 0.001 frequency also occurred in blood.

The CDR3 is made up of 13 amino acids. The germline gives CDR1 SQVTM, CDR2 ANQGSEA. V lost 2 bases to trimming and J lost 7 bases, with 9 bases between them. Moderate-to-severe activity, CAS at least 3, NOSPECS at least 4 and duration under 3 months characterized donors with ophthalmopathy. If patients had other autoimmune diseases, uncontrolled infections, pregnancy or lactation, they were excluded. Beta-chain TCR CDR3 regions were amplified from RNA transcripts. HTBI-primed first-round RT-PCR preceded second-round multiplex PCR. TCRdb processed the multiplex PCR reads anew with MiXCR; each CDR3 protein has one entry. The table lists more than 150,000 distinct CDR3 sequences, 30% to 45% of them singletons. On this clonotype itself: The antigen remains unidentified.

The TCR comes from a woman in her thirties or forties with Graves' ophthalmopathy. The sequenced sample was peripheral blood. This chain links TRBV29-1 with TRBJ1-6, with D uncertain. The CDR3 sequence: CSVENGPNSPLHF. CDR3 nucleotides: TGCAGCGTTGAAAACGGACCGAATTCACCCCTCCACTTT.